Listed below are T cell receptor beta chains from one sample, sequenced in a study of blood T cell repertoires in COVID-19. Profiled with immunoSEQ multiplex PCR; TCRdb holds only in-frame clones, not every one. The sample yields some 240,000 clones, roughly 88% seen once. Sample: peripheral blood. These receptor sequences come from a middle-aged woman who had recovered from COVID-19. The CDR3 runs from the conserved cysteine through the conserved F or W. D genes are given only for firm matches. Size values are once, few and many counts, or a class for expanded clones, and some rows have none.

DNA,CDR3,size,J,D,V
TGTGCCAGCAGCTTAGCGTCCGCAGATCAGCCCCAGCATTTT,CASSLASADQPQHF,NA,TRBJ1-5,NA,TRBV7-8
TGTGCCAGCAGCTTATTGCTAGATACCTACAATGAGCAGTTCTTC,CASSLLLDTYNEQFF,NA,TRBJ2-1,NA,TRBV7-9
TGTGCCAGCAGATTGGACACACCCAATGAGCAGTTCTTC,CASRLDTPNEQFF,NA,TRBJ2-1,NA,TRBV12-3/TRBV12-4
TGTGCCAGCAGCTTGGCTAGCGGGGGTAGCACAGATACGCAGTATTTT,CASSLASGGSTDTQYF,NA,TRBJ2-3,TRBD2,TRBV5-4
TGTGCCAGCAGTCCTACAGGGGGCTTCCTTAAGGATTCCAAAAATCTGCCCCAGCATTTT,CASSPTGGFLKDSKNLPQHF,few,TRBJ1-5,TRBD1,TRBV6-6
TGTGCCAGCAGGTCCGGGCAGGGGGCATCCGGGGAGCTGTTTTTT,CASRSGQGASGELFF,NA,TRBJ2-2,TRBD1,TRBV7-2
TGTGCCAGCAGCTTAGAGACAGGGGGTAATGAAAAACTGTTTTTT,CASSLETGGNEKLFF,NA,TRBJ1-4,TRBD1,TRBV7-9
TGTGCCAGCAGTTTACAGGGCTTTACCATTCAGCCCCAGCATTTT,CASSLQGFTIQPQHF,NA,TRBJ1-5,NA,TRBV28
TGTGCCAGCAGCCTCGTACAGGGTTACGACGAGCAGTACTTC,CASSLVQGYDEQYF,many,TRBJ2-7,NA,TRBV7-8
TGTGCCAGCAGCTTAGGCGGGGTAGCCGGAAACACCATATATTTT,CASSLGGVAGNTIYF,NA,TRBJ1-3,NA,TRBV11-2
TGTGCCAGCAGTGGTATGGACAGGCCGAACACTGAAGCTTTCTTT,CASSGMDRPNTEAFF,NA,TRBJ1-1,TRBD1,TRBV6-4
TGTGCCACCAGCAGAGACGTAGGGGCTAACTATGGCTACACCTTC,CATSRDVGANYGYTF,NA,TRBJ1-2,NA,TRBV15
TGCGCCAGCAGCTCGGGGGACGTTCCCTACGAGCAGTACTTC,CASSSGDVPYEQYF,once,TRBJ2-7,NA,TRBV5-1
TGTGCCATCAGTGGATTGACAGGGGGCCTGAAGACCCAGTACTTC,CAISGLTGGLKTQYF,NA,TRBJ2-5,TRBD1,TRBV10-3
TGTGCCATCAGACCGGGACAGGGTGGGGGACAAGAGACCCAGTACTTC,CAIRPGQGGGQETQYF,NA,TRBJ2-5,TRBD1,TRBV10-3
TGTGCCAGCAGCCTTGAGGGGGCCGGGGAGCTGTTTTTT,CASSLEGAGELFF,NA,TRBJ2-2,NA,TRBV3-1/TRBV3-2
TGCAGTGCTAGTGGAGACAGGGGCCTTCGGTACGAGCAGTACTTC,CSASGDRGLRYEQYF,NA,TRBJ2-7,TRBD1,TRBV20-1
TGTGCCAGCAGCTTGGGCCTCGGGGAAGCTTTCTTT,CASSLGLGEAFF,NA,TRBJ1-1,NA,TRBV5-5
TGTGCCAGCAGCTCCCGCCCGGTCACAGATACGCAGTATTTT,CASSSRPVTDTQYF,NA,TRBJ2-3,NA,TRBV9
TGTGCCAGCAGCCAGCCGGACAGGGTTGGAGAGACCCAGTACTTC,CASSQPDRVGETQYF,NA,TRBJ2-5,TRBD1,TRBV3-1/TRBV3-2
TGTGCCAGCAAGCCGGGACAGGACAACACTGAAGCTTTCTTT,CASKPGQDNTEAFF,NA,TRBJ1-1,TRBD1,TRBV7-2
TGTGCCAGCAGCTTGTACAGGGGGAATGGCTACACCTTC,CASSLYRGNGYTF,once,TRBJ1-2,TRBD1,TRBV5-8
TGTGCCATCAGCCCCTTGACAGGAGGCACTGAAGCTTTCTTT,CAISPLTGGTEAFF,NA,TRBJ1-1,NA,TRBV10-3
TGTGCCAGCAGCTTATTATCAGGGTCTGGAAACACCATATATTTT,CASSLLSGSGNTIYF,NA,TRBJ1-3,NA,TRBV11-2
TGTGCCAGCAGTCCCCCTGGGGGGGGCAATGAAAAACTGTTTTTT,CASSPPGGGNEKLFF,NA,TRBJ1-4,NA,TRBV6-5
TGTGCCAGCAGCCTATTGGCGGGCTCGCACCAAGAAAAAGAGACCCAGTACTTC,CASSLLAGSHQEKETQYF,NA,TRBJ2-5,NA,TRBV3-1/TRBV3-2
TGTGCCAGCGGGGACGACAGGGGGCCTGGGGCCAACGTCCTGACTTTC,CASGDDRGPGANVLTF,NA,TRBJ2-6,TRBD1,TRBV2
TGTGCCAGCAGTGACGACGACAGCTTGAACACTGAAGCTTTCTTT,CASSDDDSLNTEAFF,NA,TRBJ1-1,NA,TRBV6-1
TGTGCCAGCAGTTACTTTCGCGGGGGCTACCAAGAGACCCAGTACTTC,CASSYFRGGYQETQYF,NA,TRBJ2-5,NA,TRBV6-2/TRBV6-3
TGTGCCACCAGTGATACCGGGACAGGGTATTCTAGCACAGATACGCAGTATTTT,CATSDTGTGYSSTDTQYF,NA,TRBJ2-3,TRBD1,TRBV24-1
TGTGCTAGCAGCTTGGAATTTGGAGTTGAAGCTTTCTTT,CASSLEFGVEAFF,NA,TRBJ1-1,NA,TRBV7-7
TGTGCCATCAGTAGGGACAGCCCCATGGGGGCTTTCTTT,CAISRDSPMGAFF,NA,TRBJ1-1,TRBD1,TRBV10-3
TGTGCCAGCAGTTACGGGACAGATTGGAGTGGCTACACCTTC,CASSYGTDWSGYTF,NA,TRBJ1-2,TRBD1,TRBV6-2/TRBV6-3
TGTGCCAGCAGCCAAGTGCGGGGGGCAAGTGGCTACACCTTC,CASSQVRGASGYTF,NA,TRBJ1-2,NA,TRBV3-1/TRBV3-2
TGTGCCAGCAGCTTAACCCAGACAGGGGCGAGCGATGAGCAGTTCTTC,CASSLTQTGASDEQFF,many,TRBJ2-1,TRBD1,TRBV7-9
TGTGCCAGTAGTACTGGAGGGGGCACGTCCGGGGAGCTGTTTTTT,CASSTGGGTSGELFF,NA,TRBJ2-2,NA,TRBV19
TGTGCCAGCAGCCGAGCGGGGACAGGGTATGACAATGAGCAGTTCTTC,CASSRAGTGYDNEQFF,NA,TRBJ2-1,TRBD1,TRBV11-3
TGCGCCAGCACGACAAGTGAGCAGTTCTTC,CASTTSEQFF,NA,TRBJ2-1,NA,TRBV23-1
TGTGCCAGCAGCCGGGGACAGGGCTTCGCTGAAGCTTTCTTT,CASSRGQGFAEAFF,NA,TRBJ1-1,TRBD1,TRBV7-9
TGTGCCAGCAGTTACAGGGGGATTCGGGCCGCTTTCTTT,CASSYRGIRAAFF,NA,TRBJ1-1,TRBD1,TRBV12-3/TRBV12-4
TGCACCGGTCGGGGAACCTACAATGAGCAGTTCTTC,CTGRGTYNEQFF,NA,TRBJ2-1,NA,TRBV29-1
TGTGCCACCAGCAATACAGGGGTCCTAAATTCACCCCTCCACTTT,CATSNTGVLNSPLHF,once,TRBJ1-6,TRBD1,TRBV15
TGTGCCAGCAGTTTGCAGAATAGCAATCAGCCCCAGCATTTT,CASSLQNSNQPQHF,NA,TRBJ1-5,NA,TRBV27
TGTGCCAGCAGTTTAGACTTAGCGGAAGGCACAGATACGCAGTATTTT,CASSLDLAEGTDTQYF,NA,TRBJ2-3,NA,TRBV28
TGTGCCAGCAGCGTAGAACAATTGAGAGGCACCATATATTTT,CASSVEQLRGTIYF,NA,TRBJ1-3,NA,TRBV9
TGTGCCAGTAGTATGCGGACAGAGAACTATGGCTACACCTTC,CASSMRTENYGYTF,NA,TRBJ1-2,NA,TRBV19
TGCAGTGCTAGTCAGTTCATCTCTGGGGCCAACGTCCTGACTTTC,CSASQFISGANVLTF,NA,TRBJ2-6,NA,TRBV20-1
TGTGCCAGCAGCCGGGATACGGGGGGGCGGAATGAGCAATTCTTC,CASSRDTGGRNEQFF,NA,TRBJ2-1,TRBD2,TRBV7-2
TGTGCCTGGAGTGTACTAGCGGGGTACGGGGAGCTGTTTTTT,CAWSVLAGYGELFF,NA,TRBJ2-2,TRBD2,TRBV30
TGTGCCAGCAGCCCCCGCTCAACCAGCGGGGGGAGCACAGATACGCAGTATTTT,CASSPRSTSGGSTDTQYF,NA,TRBJ2-3,TRBD2,TRBV7-2
TGCGCCAGCAGCCTATTCTCCGATACGCAGTATTTT,CASSLFSDTQYF,NA,TRBJ2-3,NA,TRBV4-3
TGTGCCATCAGTGGAGATGGCTACACCTTC,CAISGDGYTF,NA,TRBJ1-2,NA,TRBV10-3
TGTGCCAGCAGCCGAGGAGCCGGGGAGCTGTTTTTT,CASSRGAGELFF,NA,TRBJ2-2,NA,TRBV11-2
TGTGCCAGCCGGGACTATACCAAAGAGCAGTACTTC,CASRDYTKEQYF,NA,TRBJ2-7,TRBD2,TRBV2
TGTGCCAGCAGTAGCGGGGTCATAAACGAGCAGTACTTC,CASSSGVINEQYF,NA,TRBJ2-7,TRBD2,TRBV7-2
TGTGCCACCAGTGAGACTAGCGGGGCCACGGAGCAGTTCTTC,CATSETSGATEQFF,NA,TRBJ2-1,TRBD2,TRBV24-1
TGCGCCAGCAGCGCGACTAGCGGAGCTAGATTTAGTTTC,CASSATSGARFSF,NA,TRBJ2-7,TRBD2,TRBV5-1